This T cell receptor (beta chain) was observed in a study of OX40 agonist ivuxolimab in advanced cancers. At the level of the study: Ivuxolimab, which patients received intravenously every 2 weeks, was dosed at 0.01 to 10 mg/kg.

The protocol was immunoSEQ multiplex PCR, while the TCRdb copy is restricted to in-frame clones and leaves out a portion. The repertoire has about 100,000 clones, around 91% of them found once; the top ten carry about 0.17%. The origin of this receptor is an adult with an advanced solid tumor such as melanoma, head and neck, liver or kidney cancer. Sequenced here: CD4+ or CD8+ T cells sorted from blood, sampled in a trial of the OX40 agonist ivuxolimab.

The CDR3 coding sequence is TGTGCCAGTAGTAGCCTAGCGGGAGCCAAAAACATTCAGTACTTC. Its protein is CASSSLAGAKNIQYF. The V call is TRBV19, the J call TRBJ2-4; 8 nucleotides line up with TRBD2. The trim removed 4 bases at V and 0 bases at J, leaving 2 bases unmatched. The CDR3 covers 15 residues. The germline V gene has CDR1 LNHDA and CDR2 SQIVND (reference sequence).